These 19 T cell receptor beta chains share one sample of origin, sequenced in a study of T-cell memory formation after mild COVID-19. TCRdb reprocessed the 5' RACE reads via MiXCR and lists one record per CDR3 protein. Among around 83,000 distinct CDR3 sequences listed, around a quarter were seen once. The sample consisted of PBMCs or a T cell subset sorted from them (not recorded which). These receptors originate from a man younger than 35 who had mild COVID-19 (a few samples of this study predate the infection). Cell type and time point are not known.

There are a few counts of this clonotype. The chain is built from TRBV4-1 and TRBJ1-2, with D possibly being TRBD1 (5 bases). V lost 0 bases to trimming and J lost 8 bases, with 19 bases between them. CDR1 and CDR2 (germline): MGHRA, YSYEKL. This CDR3 is 16 amino acids long. CDR3 nucleotides: TGCGCCAGCAGCCAAGATGCCGGACAAGACCCCTTCGGCTACACCTTC. This encodes CASSQDAGQDPFGYTF.

The V call is TRBV4-2, the J call TRBJ2-7; tentatively, D is TRBD1 (6 bases). The germline gives CDR1 LGHNA, CDR2 YNFKEQ. Trimming removed 4 bases at V and 7 bases at J, with 14 bases between. CDR3 size: 13 residues. Here the CDR3 DNA reads TGTGCCAGCAGCCCGGGACACCGCGGGGAGCAGTACTTC. Translation: CASSPGHRGEQYF.

CDR3 sequence (DNA): TGTGCCAGCAGTTTACTCAGCGGGGGGGCGTGGAATGAGCAGTTCTTC. This translates into CASSLLSGGAWNEQFF. The rearrangement links TRBV27 to TRBJ2-1, with TRBD2 identical over 10 bases. The CDR3 length is 16 residues. Trimming took 2 bases from V and 7 from J; bases not matched to a gene: 8. Germline values: CDR1 MNHEY, CDR2 SMNVEV (reference sequence).

The chain employs TRBV2 and TRBJ2-2; D might be TRBD1 or TRBD2, each matching 6 bases. Trimming pared 0 bases from V and 4 bases from J, leaving 9 bases between. Germline loops: CDR1 SNHLY, CDR2 FYNNEI. The CDR3 is 15 residues long. The CDR3 sequence: CASSEAGGSTGELFF. CDR3 coding DNA: TGTGCCAGCAGTGAAGCCGGGGGCAGCACCGGGGAGCTGTTTTTT.

The rearrangement joins TRBV19 to TRBJ1-6; D is undetermined. The CDR3 has 11 amino acids. Germline CDR1 and CDR2: LNHDA and SQIVND (reference sequence). Trimming took 7 bases from V and 14 from J, leaving 12 bases between them. CDR3 residues: CASTLGSALHF. CDR3 DNA: TGTGCCAGTACCCTTGGTTCGGCCCTCCACTTT.

The V and J genes are TRBV9 and TRBJ2-1; possible D gene TRBD2, 5 bases. There are 13 residues in the CDR3. V lost 0 bases, J lost 7 bases, and 8 bases lay in between. CDR1 and CDR2 (germline): SGDLS, YYNGEE. The CDR3 is CASSVDRGNEQFF. As DNA, the CDR3 is TGTGCCAGCAGCGTAGATAGAGGGAATGAGCAGTTCTTC. The full variable domain, with the rest looked up from reference TRBV9 and TRBJ2-1, is DSGVTQTPKHLITATGQRVTLRCSPRSGDLSVYWYQQSLDQGLQFLIQYYNGEERAKGNILERFSAQQFPDLHSELNLSSLELGDSALYFCASSVDRGNEQFFGPGTRLTVL.

The rearrangement links TRBV7-6 to TRBJ1-1; D is uncertain. V shed 0 bases and J shed 3 bases, with 8 bases lying between them. The CDR3 is 14 residues long. CDR1 and CDR2 (germline): SGHVS, FNYEAQ. The CDR3 sequence is CASSLAAGDTEAFF. The CDR3, as DNA: TGTGCCAGCAGCTTAGCGGCGGGAGACACTGAAGCTTTCTTT.

The V gene is TRBV2, the J gene TRBJ1-1; 7 bases line up with TRBD1. Germline CDR1 and CDR2: SNHLY and FYNNEI. The CDR3 is 13 residues long. V dropped 6 bases and J dropped 4; count of bases not matched to a gene: 5. The chain's CDR3 is CASRDRDGTEAFF. DNA for the CDR3: TGTGCCAGCAGAGACAGGGACGGCACTGAAGCTTTCTTT.

This clonotype has just a few counts. The chain employs TRBV5-1 and TRBJ2-2, with D possibly being TRBD1 or TRBD2 (5 bases each). CDR3 length: 16 residues. Germline CDR1 is SGHRS and CDR2 is YFSETQ. The germline V and J ends were trimmed by 1 base and 1 base, with 11 bases remaining between them. The CDR3 nucleotides read TGCGCCAGCAGCTTGTCCATGGGGGAGAACACCGGGGAGCTGTTTTTT. It codes for CASSLSMGENTGELFF. The full variable domain, with the rest looked up from reference TRBV5-1 and TRBJ2-2, is KAGVTQTPRYLIKTRGQQVTLSCSPISGHRSVSWYQQTPGQGLQFLFEYFSETQRNKGNFPGRFSGRQFSNSRSEMNVSTLELGDSALYLCASSLSMGENTGELFFGEGSRLTVL.

The chain has TRBV12-3 or TRBV12-4 and TRBJ2-7, with D possibly matching TRBD1 (6 bases). V was clipped by 5 bases and J by 5 bases, with 10 bases between them. This CDR3 has 12 residues. The CDR3 here is CASSPRGDEQYF. CDR3 coding DNA: TGTGCCAGCAGTCCCAGGGGTGACGAGCAGTACTTC.

The rearrangement joins TRBV6-5 to TRBJ2-7; TRBD2 matches 10 bases. V was pared by 8 bases and J by 7 bases, with 5 bases of the junction left unmatched. Per germline, CDR1 MNHEY and CDR2 SVGAGI. CDR3 length: 12 residues. The CDR3 reads CASLAGADEQYF. In DNA, the CDR3 is TGTGCCAGCCTAGCGGGGGCAGATGAGCAGTACTTC.

The CDR3 here is CATAAYNEQFF. DNA of the CDR3: TGTGCCACCGCCGCTTACAATGAGCAGTTCTTC. The chain is built from TRBV24-1 and TRBJ2-1; D is undetermined. Germline loops: CDR1 KGHDR, CDR2 SFDVKD. The CDR3 is 11 residues long. The ends were cut back, 9 bases at V and 4 bases at J, with 6 bases in the middle.

In this sample, this clonotype turned up a few times. This sequence joins TRBV29-1 and TRBJ1-1; unclear D gene. V shed 4 bases and J shed 2 bases, with 5 bases lying between them. Germline values: CDR1 SQVTM, CDR2 ANQGSEA. This CDR3 comprises 11 residues. DNA of the CDR3: TGCAGCGTTGGACCAAACACTGAAGCTTTCTTT. Amino acid sequence: CSVGPNTEAFF. The whole variable domain, filled in from reference TRBV29-1 and TRBJ1-1, reads SAVISQKPSRDICQRGTSLTIQCQVDSQVTMMFWYRQQPGQSLTLIATANQGSEATYESGFVIDKFPISRPNLTFSTLTVSNMSPEDSSIYLCSVGPNTEAFFGQGTRLTVV.

This clonotype was seen only a few times. V usage is TRBV6-2 or TRBV6-3 and J usage is TRBJ1-5; D remains ambiguous. CDR1 is MNHEY and CDR2 is SVGEGT in the germline V gene. V was cut by 0 bases and J by 2 bases, with 23 bases left in between. This CDR3 has 20 amino acids. The CDR3 region is CASSYSRADAWRNRNQPQHF. Written as DNA, the CDR3 is TGTGCCAGCAGTTACTCCCGCGCGGACGCCTGGCGAAATCGCAATCAGCCCCAGCATTTT.

This clonotype has more than one count but fewer than ten. The CDR3 spells CASTSGVGSYNEQFF. The CDR3 region has the DNA TGTGCCAGTACGAGCGGGGTCGGCTCCTACAATGAGCAGTTCTTC. The genes are TRBV3-1 and TRBJ2-1, with 7 bases lining up with TRBD2. V lost 9 bases, J lost 0 bases, and 8 bases stayed unmatched. This CDR3 contains 15 residues. The germline gives CDR1 LGHDT, CDR2 YNNKEL (reference sequence).

This clonotype came up a few times. The gene calls are TRBV6-2 or TRBV6-3 and TRBJ2-7; the D gene is possibly TRBD2 (6 bases). The length of the CDR3 is 14 residues. V dropped 5 bases and J dropped 0 bases, with 11 bases sitting between them. Germline V gene data show CDR1 as MNHEY and CDR2 as SVGEGT. CDR3 sequence: CASSPRGASYEQYV. Here the CDR3 DNA reads TGTGCCAGCAGTCCGCGCGGGGCCTCCTACGAGCAGTACGTC.

The sample holds a few counts of this clonotype. The V and J genes are TRBV5-1 and TRBJ2-5; TRBD1 or TRBD2 may be the D gene (5 bases each). V was cut by 0 bases and J by 5 bases, with 8 bases left in between. CDR1 is SGHRS and CDR2 is YFSETQ in the germline V gene. The CDR3 is made up of 13 amino acids. CDR3 nucleotide sequence: TGCGCCAGCAGCTTGGCGGGGCTGGAGACCCAGTACTTC. Translation gives CASSLAGLETQYF.

This clonotype showed up just a few times. The chain recombines TRBV20-1 with TRBJ2-3; D gene unclear. Germline V gives CDR1 DFQATT, CDR2 SNEGSKA (reference sequence). The CDR3 spans 15 residues. Between the trimmed V and J ends, which lost 3 bases and 1 base, there was a span of 14 bases. The CDR3 sequence: CSASVPDRGTDTQYF. CDR3 DNA sequence: TGCAGTGCTAGCGTACCGGACCGAGGCACAGATACGCAGTATTTT.

This clonotype has a handful of counts. This chain links TRBV12-5 with TRBJ1-1; D call uncertain. The CDR3 length is 13 residues. V dropped 6 bases and J dropped 1 base, with 9 bases sitting between them. Germline CDR1 LGHNT, CDR2 FRNRAP. The CDR3 sequence: CASGTRGNTEAFF. CDR3 DNA sequence: TGTGCTAGTGGGACTCGGGGGAACACTGAAGCTTTCTTT.